This T cell receptor (beta chain) was identified during a study of vaccination effects on CD4 cells after COVID-19. Points from the study as a whole: Marked clonal contraction of infection- and vaccine-induced clones was seen late after vaccination.

Germline CDR1 reads SGHRS; CDR2 reads YFSETQ. Germline trimming cut 4 bases from V and 9 bases from J; bases unmatched to any gene: 6. The CDR3 has 15 amino acids. Under the ViraFEST assay, PBMC were stimulated with viral peptide pools so that antigen-specific CD4+ T cells expanded. Sequencing was performed afterwards. Between days 9 and 11 of culture, CD4+ T cells were separated out. People in the vaccine group had not been infected with SARS-CoV-2 before, and their nucleocapsid antibodies were negative. Replacing half the medium with IL-2 medium was done on days 3 and 7. About this clone itself: The antigen is unknown.

Sequencing was performed with immunoSEQ multiplex PCR; in TCRdb, only in-frame clones are kept and a portion is missing. The sample carries some 60,000 clones, 65% to 85% recorded once. Sequences were derived from CD4+ T cells from PBMCs cultured with HCoV-NL63 spike peptides, sampled before COVID-19 vaccination. This receptor was taken from a human donor who received a COVID-19 vaccine. The chain has TRBV5-1 and TRBJ2-1, with 14 positions matching TRBD2. CDR3 sequence (DNA): TGCGCCAGCAGCGCGACTAGCGGGGGGGCTGTTGAGCAGTTCTTC. This sequence encodes CASSATSGGAVEQFF.